This is a list of T cell receptor beta chains from one sample in a study of OX40 agonist ivuxolimab in advanced cancers. Data came from immunoSEQ multiplex PCR; TCRdb stores just in-frame clones and leaves some out. The sample lists approximately 94,000 clones, about 89% seen once, with around 0.16% in the top ten. The sample here was CD4+ or CD8+ T cells sorted from blood, taken in a trial of the OX40 agonist ivuxolimab. These receptors were obtained from an adult with an advanced solid tumor such as melanoma, head and neck, liver or kidney cancer. Both conserved end residues are part of each CDR3. The D gene is left open where the match is weak. Size tells how often a clone was seen (once, few, many) or the class of an expanded clone, and some rows leave it out.

>TRBJ2-7|once|.|TRBV2
CASMSRVGGEQYF
TGTGCCAGCATGTCTCGAGTGGGGGGCGAGCAGTACTTC
>TRBJ2-5|once|TRBD1|TRBV27
CASSRTGVQETQYF
TGTGCCAGCAGCCGGACAGGAGTCCAAGAGACCCAGTACTTC
>TRBJ1-5|.|.|TRBV19
CASSIMGNQPQHF
TGTGCCAGTAGTATTATGGGGAATCAGCCCCAGCATTTT
>TRBJ2-7|.|TRBD1|TRBV27
CASGDPQGASYEQYF
TGTGCCAGCGGAGACCCTCAGGGGGCATCCTACGAGCAGTACTTC
>TRBJ2-7|.|TRBD1|TRBV6-1
CASRSGTAFYEQYF
TGTGCCAGCAGATCCGGGACAGCCTTTTACGAGCAGTACTTC
>TRBJ1-1|.|.|TRBV6-1
CASSVFGVGNTEAFF
TGTGCCAGCAGTGTTTTTGGGGTGGGCAACACTGAAGCTTTCTTT
>TRBJ1-1|few|.|TRBV29-1
CSAHGGNTEAFF
TGCAGCGCCCACGGGGGGAACACTGAAGCTTTCTTT
>TRBJ2-5|few|.|TRBV4-2
CASSQDFKETQYF
TGTGCCAGCAGCCAAGATTTTAAGGAGACCCAGTACTTC
>TRBJ2-3|.|.|TRBV6-5
CASSQGAADTQYF
TGTGCCAGCAGTCAAGGAGCAGCAGATACGCAGTATTTT
>TRBJ2-7|.|.|TRBV6-1
CASGQQGGSSYEQYF
TGTGCCAGCGGACAACAGGGCGGAAGCTCCTACGAGCAGTACTTC
>TRBJ2-7|.|.|TRBV5-1
CASSLAPGSSDEQYF
TGCGCCAGCAGCTTGGCCCCAGGTTCGTCCGACGAGCAGTACTTC
>TRBJ2-3|.|.|TRBV13
CASSLNPIHPRTDTQYF
TGTGCCAGCAGCTTAAATCCCATCCACCCGAGGACAGATACGCAGTATTTT
>TRBJ1-5|.|.|TRBV27
CASSLLADNQPQHF
TGTGCCAGCAGTTTACTGGCAGACAATCAGCCCCAGCATTTT
>TRBJ1-2|few|.|TRBV6-6
CASHDSANYGYTF
TGTGCCAGCCATGACAGCGCTAACTATGGCTACACCTTC
>TRBJ1-6|.|.|TRBV19
CASSRENSPLHF
TGTGCCAGTAGTAGGGAAAATTCACCCCTCCACTTT
>TRBJ2-1|.|.|TRBV28
CASNRFGEQFF
TGTGCCAGCAATCGTTTCGGTGAGCAGTTCTTC
>TRBJ2-5|.|TRBD2|TRBV19
CASSLGEGETQYF
TGTGCCAGTAGTTTAGGGGAGGGAGAGACCCAGTACTTC
>TRBJ1-5|.|.|TRBV29-1
CSVEGGGLQHF
TGCAGCGTCGAAGGGGGGGGGCTTCAGCATTTT
>TRBJ1-3|.|.|TRBV6-6
CASRKGSTIYF
TGTGCCAGCAGAAAGGGGAGCACCATATATTTT
>TRBJ2-1|once|TRBD2|TRBV19
CASSMTSGRPSWQFF
TGTGCCAGTAGTATGACTAGCGGGAGGCCGAGTTGGCAGTTCTTC
>TRBJ1-5|.|.|TRBV7-2
CASSPQTGSNQPQHF
TGTGCCAGCAGCCCCCAGACAGGTAGCAATCAGCCCCAGCATTTT
>TRBJ2-5|.|.|TRBV6-6
CASSYAGAGGETQYF
TGTGCCAGCAGTTACGCGGGGGCAGGCGGGGAGACCCAGTACTTC
>TRBJ1-5|.|.|TRBV5-1
CASSLTGMNQPQHF
TGCGCCAGCAGCTTGACAGGGATGAATCAGCCCCAGCATTTT
>TRBJ2-5|once|TRBD2|TRBV5-1
CASSLGGNQETQYF
TGCGCCAGCAGCCTCGGGGGGAACCAAGAGACCCAGTACTTC
>TRBJ2-1|.|TRBD2|TRBV5-1
CASSLLPSGGPGNEQFF
TGCGCCAGCAGCTTGCTGCCTAGCGGGGGCCCGGGCAATGAGCAGTTCTTC
>TRBJ2-7|.|.|TRBV6-1
CAAISRGNYEQYF
TGTGCCGCTATATCGAGGGGGAACTACGAGCAGTACTTC
>TRBJ1-4|.|.|TRBV5-1
CASSTGTANEKLFF
TGCGCCAGCAGCACGGGTACGGCTAATGAAAAACTGTTTTTT
>TRBJ2-7|.|TRBD2|TRBV27
CASTTLAGVLREQYF
TGTGCCAGCACCACACTAGCGGGAGTTTTGAGGGAGCAGTACTTC
>TRBJ2-5|.|.|TRBV19
CASSINRQETQYF
TGTGCCAGTAGTATAAACAGACAAGAGACCCAGTACTTC
>TRBJ2-7|.|TRBD2|TRBV6-6
CASSMKRERHSNEQYF
TGTGCCAGCAGTATGAAGCGGGAGCGCCACTCGAACGAGCAGTACTTC